The clone carrying this T cell receptor (beta chain) was observed a few times. Its antigen is currently unknown. The CDR3 is made up of 16 amino acids. Trimming cost V 5 bases and J 5 bases; bases outside gene matches: 15. Germline CDR1 reads SGHAT; CDR2 reads FQNNGV. The data belong to a study of CD8 T cells in ankylosing spondylitis. Study observations and caveats: Ankylosing spondylitis blood appeared to be characterized by a TCR beta motif of about eight highly homologous variants. The authors found the disease-linked clones to be CD8+ and relatively rare in peripheral blood. Disease-associated clones were reportedly significantly overrepresented in matched ankylosing spondylitis synovial fluid. Reactive arthritis synovial fluid and blood were previously reported to contain some motif variants.

Making use of molecular barcodes, quantitative 5'-RACE generated TCR beta libraries. TCRdb re-called the 5' RACE reads with MiXCR, one entry per CDR3 protein. The sample shows about 330,000 distinct CDR3 sequences, 6.5% to 10% of them seen only once. The gene calls are TRBV11-2 and TRBJ2-7; the match to TRBD2 covers 7 bases. The clonotype was recovered from a male donor with ankylosing spondylitis. What was sequenced was blood, either unsorted or a sorted T cell fraction (not recorded which). The CDR3 loop is CASSPNRRGSRNEQYF. The DNA for the CDR3 is TGTGCCAGCAGCCCAAACCGCCGCGGGAGTCGGAACGAGCAGTACTTC.